The clone carrying this T cell receptor (beta chain) was found once. The sample originates from a study of OX40 agonist ivuxolimab in advanced cancers. Sequencing used immunoSEQ multiplex PCR; TCRdb keeps in-frame clones, though not all of them. The sample contains about 70,000 clones, about 83% of which appear only once. The germline gives CDR1 SGHDT, CDR2 YYEEEE. The germline V and J ends were trimmed by 2 bases and 4 bases, with 12 bases remaining between them. CDR3 length: 14 residues. Sequencing used CD4+ or CD8+ T cells sorted from blood, obtained in a trial of the OX40 agonist ivuxolimab. V is TRBV5-6 and J is TRBJ1-2; no firm D call. This TCR was sampled from an adult with an advanced solid tumor such as melanoma, head and neck, liver or kidney cancer. In nucleotides, the CDR3 is TGTGCCAGCAGCTTAATAGCTCGGACCTATGGCTACACCTTC. It translates to CASSLIARTYGYTF.